These T cell receptor beta chains were read from a single sample in a study of identical twins. TCRdb reanalysed the 5' RACE reads using MiXCR and keeps one entry per CDR3 protein. This table holds around 1.7 million distinct CDR3 sequences, 25% to 35% found once. Sequencing was performed on cord blood. Receptors originate from a newborn girl in good health. The CDR3 runs from the conserved cysteine through the conserved F or W. D genes are given only for firm matches. Clone size is shown for a subset of rows, as once, few, many or a class of expanded clone.

j_call clone_size v_call d_call cdr3_nt cdr3_aa
TRBJ2-5 - TRBV5-5 - TGTGCCAGCAGCTTGGCGGCCCCGGAGACCCAGTACTTC CASSLAAPETQYF
TRBJ1-2 - TRBV18 TRBD1 TGTGCCAGCTCACCCACGCCGGGACAGGGGGCCCTGTATGGCTACACCTTC CASSPTPGQGALYGYTF
TRBJ1-2 few TRBV29-1 - TGCAGCGTATTTAGCCCTAACTATGGCTACACCTTC CSVFSPNYGYTF
TRBJ1-6 few TRBV20-1 - TGCAGTGCTATAATAAAGGGCTCCTATAATTCACCCCTCCACTTT CSAIIKGSYNSPLHF
TRBJ2-7 many TRBV27 TRBD1 TGTGCCAGCAGTATAAGACAGGGCCCCTACGAGCAGTACTTC CASSIRQGPYEQYF
TRBJ2-7 few TRBV20-1 - TGCAGTGCTAGTGCAGTCCCCCTCTACGAGCAGTACTTC CSASAVPLYEQYF
TRBJ2-3 - TRBV9 - TGTGCCAGCAGCGTAGGGGGGGACGCTAGCACAGATACGCAGTATTTT CASSVGGDASTDTQYF
TRBJ2-5 - TRBV20-1 - TGCAGTGCTCTAACGACAGGCGGGGAAGAGACCCAGTACTTC CSALTTGGEETQYF
TRBJ2-3 - TRBV6-1 TRBD2 TGTGCCAGCAGTGGGAGACTAGCGGGAGGTGCCCTGGAGACAGATACGCAGTATTTT CASSGRLAGGALETDTQYF
TRBJ1-1 - TRBV20-1 TRBD1 TGCAGTGCGTGGGGGACAGTGAACACTGAAGCTTTCTTT CSAWGTVNTEAFF
TRBJ1-2 - TRBV28 - TGTGCCAGCAGTGGACAGATGGCCGTATTGCTGAGGGGCTACACCTTC CASSGQMAVLLRGYTF
TRBJ2-1 many TRBV19 TRBD2 TGCGCCAGCAGCATAGCGGGAGGCGAGCAGTTCTTC CASSIAGGEQFF
TRBJ2-5 - TRBV10-3 TRBD2 TGTGCCATCAGTGAGTCTAGCGGGGCCGACTACAATGAGCAGTACTTC CAISESSGADYNEQYF
TRBJ2-7 - TRBV14 - TGTGCCAGCAGCCCAAATTCTTTTCACGAGCAGTACTTC CASSPNSFHEQYF
TRBJ1-2 few TRBV12-3/TRBV12-4 - TGTGCCAGCAGTGCCGGGAGGGGGTACTATGGCTACACCTTC CASSAGRGYYGYTF
TRBJ1-1 - TRBV14 TRBD1 TGTGCCAGCAGCCAAGATCTAGACAGGGTGACTGAAGCTTTCTTT CASSQDLDRVTEAFF
TRBJ2-7 many TRBV12-3/TRBV12-4 TRBD1 TGTGCCAGCAGTTTAATCGGGACAGGGGTAAGCGAGCAGTACTTC CASSLIGTGVSEQYF
TRBJ1-2 - TRBV10-3 - TGTGCCATCAGTGAGCCCTTGTTGAAAATTAAGACAGGCCTCTATGGCTACACCTTC CAISEPLLKIKTGLYGYTF
TRBJ2-7 once TRBV5-1 - TGCGCCAGCAGCGTGGCCTCCTTCTACGAGCAGTACTTC CASSVASFYEQYF
TRBJ1-2 - TRBV12-3/TRBV12-4 TRBD1 TGTGCCAGCAGTTTAGACGGAGGGGGCAGATGTGGCTACACCTTC CASSLDGGGRCGYTF
TRBJ2-4 few TRBV6-1 TRBD2 TGTGCCCCGGGGGGGGCGGGATCGGCCAAAAACATTCAGTACTTC CAPGGAGSAKNIQYF
TRBJ2-3 - TRBV12-3/TRBV12-4 TRBD2 TGTGCCAGCAGTTTCCGTGGGACTAGCGGGGGCACAGATACGCAGTATTTT CASSFRGTSGGTDTQYF
TRBJ2-1 - TRBV27 TRBD2 TGTGCCAGCAGTCCCTCATCTAGCGGGAGGGCCTACAATGAGCAGTTCTTC CASSPSSSGRAYNEQFF
TRBJ1-5 few TRBV25-1 - TGTGCCAGCAGTGAATCAGTTAGCAATCAGCCCCAGCATTTT CASSESVSNQPQHF
TRBJ2-7 - TRBV5-1 - TGCGCCAGCAGCTTCTCGGGGGGACAATTCTACGAGCAGTACTTC CASSFSGGQFYEQYF
TRBJ2-3 many TRBV12-5 - TGTGCTAGTGCCCCGGATACCCGAACCACAGATACGCAGTATTTT CASAPDTRTTDTQYF
TRBJ1-6 - TRBV20-1 TRBD1 TGCAGTGCTAGAGCGCCGGGACAGGTCCATAATTCACCCCTCCACTTT CSARAPGQVHNSPLHF
TRBJ2-3 - TRBV5-1 - TGCGCCAGCAGCGCGGCTAGTGTAAGTGCAGATACGCAGTATTTT CASSAASVSADTQYF
TRBJ2-7 - TRBV2 TRBD2 TGTGCCAGCATTAGACTAGCGGGAGTCCCTAACAATGAGCAGTACTTC CASIRLAGVPNNEQYF
TRBJ2-3 - TRBV20-1 TRBD2 TGCAGTGCTAGCGGACTAGCGGGGGCAACTAGCACAGATACGCAGTATTTT CSASGLAGATSTDTQYF
TRBJ1-1 once TRBV3-1 - TGTGCCAGCACGGACGGACAGTTGAACACTGAAGCTTTCTTT CASTDGQLNTEAFF
TRBJ2-3 - TRBV20-1 TRBD2 TGCAGTGCTAGAAAGCTAGCGGGTCTCGGGGATACGCAGTATTTT CSARKLAGLGDTQYF
TRBJ2-7 few TRBV3-1 - TGTGCCAGCAGCCAAGAGGGGGTGAGCCCCTACGAGCAGTACTTC CASSQEGVSPYEQYF
TRBJ1-2 - TRBV29-1 TRBD1 TGCAGCGTTGAAGATTCCCGGACAGGGTATGGCTACACCTTC CSVEDSRTGYGYTF
TRBJ2-3 few TRBV6-1 - TGTGCCAGCAGTGACGGACTCATGAGGGGCACAGATACGCAGTATTTT CASSDGLMRGTDTQYF
TRBJ2-3 few TRBV27 - TGTGCCAGCAGTTTATCGATAGAAGGGGGAGATACGCAGTATTTT CASSLSIEGGDTQYF
TRBJ2-7 - TRBV6-5 - TGTGCCAGCACATCCTGGAGCTCCTACAATGAGCAGTACTTC CASTSWSSYNEQYF
TRBJ1-2 - TRBV7-2 - TGTGCCAGCAGCTTATCTCTGGGGGTAAACTATGGCTACACCTTC CASSLSLGVNYGYTF
TRBJ1-2 - TRBV10-3 - TGTGCCATCAGTGAGTCCGGGAGGGGGTCCTCCTATGGCTACACCTTC CAISESGRGSSYGYTF
TRBJ2-3 - TRBV5-1 TRBD1 TGCGCCAGCTACTTTGACAGGGAAACAGATACGCAGTATTTT CASYFDRETDTQYF
TRBJ1-6 few TRBV9 TRBD1 TGTGCCAGCAGGGAAGGGGACAGAGGTTACTCACCCCTCCACTTT CASREGDRGYSPLHF
TRBJ1-1 few TRBV11-1 TRBD1 TGTGCCAGCAGTCCGGGACAGGATGTAGACACTGAAGCTTTCTTT CASSPGQDVDTEAFF
TRBJ2-3 - TRBV24-1 TRBD2 TGTGCCGCCAGTGCCGCGGGAGGTACGCAGTATTTT CAASAAGGTQYF
TRBJ2-3 few TRBV20-1 - TGCAGTGCTAGGGCGGGACGGTTTAGCACAGATACGCAGTATTTT CSARAGRFSTDTQYF
TRBJ2-1 few TRBV5-1 - TGCGCCAGCAGCGTACCGATAAGCTCCTACAATGAGCAGTTCTTC CASSVPISSYNEQFF
TRBJ2-5 few TRBV10-3 TRBD2 TGTGCCATCAGTGAGTCTAGCGGGACCGGTGAGACCCAGTACTTC CAISESSGTGETQYF
TRBJ2-3 - TRBV5-1 TRBD2 TGCGCCAGCAGCAAAGGACTAGCGGGAGGAGCGGCAGATACGCAGTATTTT CASSKGLAGGAADTQYF
TRBJ2-7 few TRBV6-1 - TGTGCCAGCGACATGCTCCACGAGCAGTACTTC CASDMLHEQYF
TRBJ2-5 - TRBV6-5 - TGTGCCAGCAGTTACAAGGGGGTCGGACAAGAGACCCAGTACTTC CASSYKGVGQETQYF
TRBJ2-1 - TRBV7-6 TRBD2 TGTGCCAGCAGCTTACTCAGATCATGGGAGGGTGAGCAGTTCTTC CASSLLRSWEGEQFF
TRBJ2-3 - TRBV12-3/TRBV12-4 - TGTGCCAGCAGGCCCGACCTAGCTGGGGTGACAGATACGCAGTATTTT CASRPDLAGVTDTQYF
TRBJ1-2 few TRBV4-2 - TGTGCCAGCAGCCCCGGGGGCAGAGAATTCTATGGCTACACCTTC CASSPGGREFYGYTF
TRBJ2-1 few TRBV27 - TGTGCCAGCAGTTTGGCTAGCAAAAATGAGCAGTTCTTC CASSLASKNEQFF
TRBJ2-3 - TRBV20-1 - TGCAGTGCTAGAGCCGAGAGACTCACAGATACGCAGTATTTT CSARAERLTDTQYF
TRBJ2-1 few TRBV5-1 - TGCGCCAGCAGCGCCTCACGGCCGATGGATGAGCAGTTCTTC CASSASRPMDEQFF
TRBJ2-5 few TRBV29-1 TRBD1 TGCAGCGTTGCCCGGACAGGGGCCGGCATCCAAGAGACCCAGTACTTC CSVARTGAGIQETQYF
TRBJ2-5 few TRBV20-1 TRBD2 TGCAGTGCTAGGGGACGGACTAGCGGCTCCCAAGAGACCCAGTACTTC CSARGRTSGSQETQYF
TRBJ2-7 few TRBV12-3/TRBV12-4 - TGTGCCAGCAGACGGGACGGCAGCTCCTACGAGCAGTACTTC CASRRDGSSYEQYF
TRBJ1-1 - TRBV4-1 - TGCGCCAGCAGCCAAGTTTTCTGGAGACTCCTGAACACTGAAGCTTTCTTT CASSQVFWRLLNTEAFF
TRBJ1-2 - TRBV2 TRBD1 TGTGCCAGCGTTCCGACAGGGGGATGGGGCTCGGGCTACACCTTC CASVPTGGWGSGYTF